This is a list of T cell receptor beta chains from one sample in a study of blood T cells in healthy people across ages. TCRdb re-derived calls from the 5' RACE reads in MiXCR, one entry per CDR3 protein. Among 1.5 million to 2 million distinct CDR3 sequences listed, roughly 32% were seen once. Sequenced sample: blood. These receptors were obtained from a woman under 40 in good health. CDR3s include the opening cysteine and the closing phenylalanine or tryptophan. A D gene is named only where the DNA matches it firmly. The size entry is marked missing in some rows and otherwise reads once, few, many or a size class.

J	size	D	V	DNA	CDR3
TRBJ1-1	.	.	TRBV18	TGTGCCAGCTCACTTTCAATGGGGGGCCTGAACACTGAAGCTTTCTTT	CASSLSMGGLNTEAFF
TRBJ1-2	.	.	TRBV7-9	TGTGCCAGCAGCTCGTCTTTAGCGGAGGGCTATGGCTACACCTTC	CASSSSLAEGYGYTF
TRBJ1-1	many	TRBD1	TRBV13	TGTGCCAGCAGAGACAGGGGGAACACTGAAGCTTTCTTT	CASRDRGNTEAFF
TRBJ2-1	few	TRBD2	TRBV20-1	TGCAGTGCGGTGGGGGGAACTAGCGGGAGCTATGAGCAGTTCTTC	CSAVGGTSGSYEQFF
TRBJ2-3	few	TRBD2	TRBV29-1	TGCAGCGTTGCGGGACTAGCGGGAGGTGGTACAGATACGCAGTATTTT	CSVAGLAGGGTDTQYF
TRBJ2-7	.	TRBD2	TRBV27	TGTGCCAGCAGCTCCGGGGGGGCGGGAGTTTTCGAGCAGTACTTC	CASSSGGAGVFEQYF
TRBJ1-1	.	.	TRBV20-1	TGCAGTGCTGTGCGGCAGACGAACACTGAAGCTTTCTTT	CSAVRQTNTEAFF
TRBJ1-4	.	.	TRBV27	TGTGCCAGCAGTTTCTACAGGGCGGCTAATGAAAAACTGTTTTTT	CASSFYRAANEKLFF
TRBJ2-7	.	.	TRBV27	TGTGCCAGCAGTTTATCGACAGAGTCCTACGAGCAGTACTTC	CASSLSTESYEQYF
TRBJ1-1	.	TRBD1	TRBV5-1	TGCGCCAGCAGCCCACCGGGACAGGGGGCGTTGAACACTGAAGCTTTCTTT	CASSPPGQGALNTEAFF
TRBJ1-2	.	TRBD1	TRBV20-1	TGCAGTGCCGGGGGCAGGGGGCGTTTTGGCTACACCTTC	CSAGGRGRFGYTF
TRBJ2-7	.	.	TRBV5-6	TGTGCCAGCAGCTTGGCGGGCCTCGATATTTACTACGAGCAGTACTTC	CASSLAGLDIYYEQYF
TRBJ2-7	few	TRBD1	TRBV3-1	TGTGCCAGCAGCCGGGACAGGGTGATGACCGAGCAGTACTTC	CASSRDRVMTEQYF
TRBJ1-5	.	TRBD1	TRBV12-3/TRBV12-4	TGTGCCAGCACTGCCGGGACAGGGGAAGGTGGGCCCCAGCATTTT	CASTAGTGEGGPQHF
TRBJ1-1	.	TRBD1	TRBV29-1	TGCAGCGTACTAGACAGGGGGAACACTGAAGCTTTCTTT	CSVLDRGNTEAFF
TRBJ2-5	few	TRBD1	TRBV5-4	TGTGCCAGCAGCCCCCCAACAGGGGGCCAGGGAGAGACCCAGTACTTC	CASSPPTGGQGETQYF
TRBJ1-6	few	.	TRBV6-6	TGTGCCAGCAGTGCTTGGGGACCCCTCAATTCACCCCTCCACTTT	CASSAWGPLNSPLHF
TRBJ1-1	.	TRBD1	TRBV3-1	TGTGCCAGCAGCCACATAGGGGGCTCCACTGAAGCTTTCTTT	CASSHIGGSTEAFF
TRBJ2-7	few	TRBD1	TRBV10-3	TGTGCCATCAGTGAGTCAATGGACAGGGCCACGATCTACGAGCAGTACTTC	CAISESMDRATIYEQYF
TRBJ2-6	.	TRBD2	TRBV11-2	TGTGCCAGCAGCTTAGTTCTAGCGGGGGATTCTGGGGCCAACGTCCTGACTTTC	CASSLVLAGDSGANVLTF
TRBJ2-7	few	.	TRBV20-1	TGCAGTGCGACGTGGGGGGAGCAGTACTTC	CSATWGEQYF
TRBJ2-1	.	TRBD2	TRBV5-1	TGCGCCAGCAGCCGGACTAGCGGGGGTGTGAACAATGAGCAGTTCTTC	CASSRTSGGVNNEQFF
TRBJ2-3	.	TRBD2	TRBV5-1	TGCGCCAGCAGCTTGGCCGGTCTAGCGGGGATCACAGATACGCAGTATTTT	CASSLAGLAGITDTQYF
TRBJ2-5	few	TRBD1	TRBV13	TGTGCCAGCAGCCAGTTCCGGGACAGAAAAGAGACCCAGTACTTC	CASSQFRDRKETQYF
TRBJ1-2	.	.	TRBV3-1	TGTGCCAGCAGGAGTAAGGGAAGGTCTCGGGGCTACACCTTC	CASRSKGRSRGYTF
TRBJ1-2	.	.	TRBV9	TGTGCCAGCAACCGGGACGGCACTCCCAGTGGCTACACCTTC	CASNRDGTPSGYTF
TRBJ1-2	few	.	TRBV2	TGTGCCAGCAGGGACACAGGAGCGGGGGGCTACACCTTC	CASRDTGAGGYTF
TRBJ2-2	.	.	TRBV30	TGTGCCTGGACCGCGGGGCCATACACCGGGGAGCTGTTTTTT	CAWTAGPYTGELFF
TRBJ2-2	.	TRBD2	TRBV13	TGTGCCAGCAGGTTGACTAGCGGGGCCCTAAACACCGGGGAGCTGTTTTTT	CASRLTSGALNTGELFF